The rows below give T cell receptor beta chains drawn from one sample of a study of post-analysis software for immune sequencing data. TCRdb re-analysed the PCR reads in MiXCR, keeping a single row per CDR3 protein. Of 800,000 to 950,000 distinct CDR3 sequences detected, about 57% appear once; the ten largest clones hold approximately 4.4%. The sample consisted of blood. These TCRs come from a girl under 18 with multiple sclerosis. CDR3s include the opening cysteine and the closing phenylalanine or tryptophan. Each record gives: clone size, V gene, J gene, D gene, CDR3 protein, CDR3 DNA. D genes are given only for firm matches. Size is stated for part of the rows, as once, few or many counts, or as a class when the clone is expanded.

.	TRBV29-1	TRBJ2-7	.	CSVEEVRGRYEQYF	TGCAGCGTTGAGGAGGTCAGGGGGAGGTACGAGCAGTACTTC
.	TRBV15	TRBJ2-5	.	CATAPGWQETQYF	TGTGCCACCGCCCCGGGGTGGCAAGAGACCCAGTACTTC
.	TRBV15	TRBJ1-1	TRBD1	CATSSRQGSAEAFF	TGTGCCACCAGCAGCAGACAGGGGTCGGCTGAAGCTTTCTTT
.	TRBV20-1	TRBJ2-1	TRBD2	CSAVTSGDYNEQFF	TGCAGTGCGGTCACTAGCGGGGATTACAATGAGCAGTTCTTC
.	TRBV20-1	TRBJ1-1	.	CSAPKMNTEAFF	TGCAGTGCCCCGAAAATGAACACTGAAGCTTTCTTT
.	TRBV4-1	TRBJ2-7	TRBD2	CASSQPGLARREQYF	TGCGCCAGCAGCCAACCGGGACTAGCCCGCAGGGAGCAGTACTTC
.	TRBV15	TRBJ2-7	.	CATSRSSHGSYEQYF	TGTGCCACCAGCAGATCGAGTCACGGCTCCTACGAGCAGTACTTC
many	TRBV6-4	TRBJ2-3	TRBD1	CASSEGQGDTDTQYF	TGTGCCAGCAGCGAAGGACAGGGAGACACAGATACGCAGTATTTT
.	TRBV5-1	TRBJ1-1	TRBD1	CASSLAPGQLNTEAFF	TGCGCCAGCAGCTTGGCCCCGGGACAGCTGAACACTGAAGCTTTCTTT
few	TRBV20-1	TRBJ2-1	TRBD1	CSARDIGDRYYNEQFF	TGCAGTGCTAGAGATATAGGGGACAGATACTACAATGAGCAGTTCTTC
.	TRBV5-1	TRBJ1-1	TRBD1	CASSSGTGLEYTEAFF	TGCGCCAGCAGCAGCGGGACAGGTCTTGAGTACACTGAAGCTTTCTTT
.	TRBV20-1	TRBJ2-1	.	CSARDVGGPSSYNEQFF	TGCAGTGCTAGAGATGTCGGGGGCCCTAGCTCCTACAATGAGCAGTTCTTC
.	TRBV3-1	TRBJ1-1	.	CASSQVRGRMNTEAFF	TGTGCCAGCAGCCAAGTGCGGGGCCGCATGAACACTGAAGCTTTCTTT
.	TRBV6-5	TRBJ2-7	TRBD1	CASSFPGTGSHEQYF	TGTGCCAGCAGTTTTCCCGGGACAGGGAGCCACGAGCAGTACTTC
.	TRBV28	TRBJ2-7	.	CASTTGGGYYEQYF	TGTGCCAGCACCACTGGAGGCGGGTACTACGAGCAGTACTTC
few	TRBV12-3/TRBV12-4	TRBJ2-7	.	CASGNFSPEQYF	TGTGCCAGTGGAAATTTTTCTCCCGAGCAGTACTTC
once	TRBV4-1	TRBJ2-5	.	CASSPTSRTQYF	TGCGCCAGCAGCCCAACTTCGAGGACCCAGTACTTC
.	TRBV30	TRBJ1-2	TRBD1	CAWSGQGRSYTF	TGTGCCTGGAGTGGACAGGGGAGGTCCTACACCTTC
.	TRBV5-1	TRBJ1-1	.	CASSPGDRARRGTEAFF	TGCGCCAGCAGCCCGGGCGACCGGGCCCGCAGGGGCACTGAAGCTTTCTTT
.	TRBV29-1	TRBJ1-2	.	CSVGTRGDYTF	TGCAGCGTAGGGACAAGAGGGGACTACACCTTC
.	TRBV18	TRBJ1-1	.	CASSPSQGPRSEAFF	TGTGCCAGCTCACCAAGCCAGGGGCCTCGGTCGGAAGCTTTCTTT
.	TRBV27	TRBJ2-6	TRBD1	CASRQGASGANVLTF	TGTGCCAGTCGCCAGGGGGCCTCTGGGGCCAACGTCCTGACTTTC